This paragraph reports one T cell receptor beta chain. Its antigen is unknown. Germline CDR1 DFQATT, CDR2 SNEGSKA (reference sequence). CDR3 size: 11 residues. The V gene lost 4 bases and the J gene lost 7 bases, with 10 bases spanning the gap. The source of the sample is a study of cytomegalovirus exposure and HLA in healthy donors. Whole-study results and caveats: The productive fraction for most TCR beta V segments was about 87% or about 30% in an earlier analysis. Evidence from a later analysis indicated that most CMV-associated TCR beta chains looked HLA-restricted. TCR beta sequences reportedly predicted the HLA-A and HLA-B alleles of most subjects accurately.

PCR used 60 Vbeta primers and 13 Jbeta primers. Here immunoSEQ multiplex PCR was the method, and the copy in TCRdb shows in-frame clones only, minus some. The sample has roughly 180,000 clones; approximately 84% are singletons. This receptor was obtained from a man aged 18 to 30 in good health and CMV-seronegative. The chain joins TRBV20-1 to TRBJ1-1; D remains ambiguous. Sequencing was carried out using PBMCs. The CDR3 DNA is TGCAGTGCTAACACGGACTTTGAAGCTTTCTTT. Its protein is CSANTDFEAFF.